These T cell receptor beta chains were read from a single sample in a study of metastatic and nonmetastatic thyroid tumors. TCRdb recomputed clones from the PCR reads via MiXCR. The table shows about 24,000 clones, with about an eighth occurring only once. The material sequenced was blood. The receptor set was obtained from a female donor with papillary thyroid cancer or a benign thyroid nodule (not recorded which). Some clones in this sample may be carry-over from other donors' samples. The CDR3 runs from the conserved cysteine through the conserved F or W. D genes are given only for firm matches. Size is omitted from some rows. Given values are once, few, many or a class for expanded clones.

d_gene | abundance | j_gene | v_gene | CDR3aa | CDR3nt
NA | many | TRBJ2-7 | TRBV10-2 | CASSEPVSGNEQYF | TGCGCCAGCAGTGAGCCGGTTTCGGGGAACGAGCAGTACTTC
TRBD2 | many | TRBJ2-7 | TRBV20-1 | CSAGLEGSDEQYF | TGCAGTGCTGGACTAGAGGGTTCGGACGAGCAGTACTTC
NA | many | TRBJ2-2 | TRBV9 | CASSVVRKNTGELFF | TGTGCCAGCAGCGTAGTCCGGAAGAACACCGGGGAGCTGTTTTTT
NA | many | TRBJ1-4 | TRBV5-5 | CASSLEAAGGLEKLFF | TGTGCCAGCAGCTTGGAGGCGGCGGGGGGCCTTGAAAAACTGTTTTTT
NA | many | TRBJ1-2 | TRBV3-1 | CASSQFGRGNGYTF | TGTGCCAGCAGCCAGTTCGGTAGGGGGAATGGCTACACCTTC
NA | NA | TRBJ2-7 | TRBV6-1 | CASSETGHYEQYF | TGTGCCAGCAGTGAAACAGGGCACTACGAGCAGTACTTC
TRBD2 | many | TRBJ2-5 | TRBV28 | CASSLAGGSQETQYF | TGTGCCAGCAGTTTAGCGGGAGGGTCCCAAGAGACCCAGTACTTC
TRBD1 | many | TRBJ1-1 | TRBV28 | CASGAHRGITEAFF | TGTGCCAGCGGCGCCCACAGGGGGATAACTGAAGCTTTCTTT
TRBD2 | medium-sized | TRBJ2-7 | TRBV5-1 | CASSLAGTSGGYEQYF | TGCGCCAGCAGCTTGGCCGGGACTAGCGGGGGGTACGAGCAGTACTTC
TRBD2 | medium-sized | TRBJ2-7 | TRBV6-1 | CASSEGGLAGGTYEQYF | TGTGCCAGCAGTGAAGGGGGACTAGCGGGAGGGACCTACGAGCAGTACTTC
NA | many | TRBJ2-3 | TRBV20-1 | CSAKTTRGDTQYF | TGCAGTGCTAAGACTACACGGGGGGATACGCAGTATTTT
NA | NA | TRBJ2-1 | TRBV7-9 | CASSLASGYNEQFF | TGTGCCAGCAGCTTAGCTTCCGGGTACAATGAGCAGTTCTTC
TRBD2 | NA | TRBJ2-2 | TRBV6-4 | CASSETAGGTGELFF | TGTGCCAGCAGTGAGACGGCGGGAGGAACCGGGGAGCTGTTTTTT
NA | many | TRBJ1-3 | TRBV6-1 | CASGGGTHLSGNTMYF | TGTGCCAGCGGGGGGGGGACCCACCTCTCTGGAAACACCATGTATTTT
NA | many | TRBJ1-1 | TRBV11-2 | CASSFGVLNTEAFF | TGTGCCAGCAGCTTCGGGGTTCTTAACACTGAAGCTTTCTTT
NA | many | TRBJ2-1 | TRBV6-6 | CASSYSDGDSYNEQFF | TGTGCCAGCAGTTACTCAGACGGTGACTCCTACAATGAGCAGTTCTTC
NA | many | TRBJ2-5 | TRBV5-1 | CASRQEAAETQYF | TGCGCCAGCCGTCAGGAGGCAGCAGAGACCCAGTACTTC
NA | many | TRBJ2-5 | TRBV6-2/TRBV6-3 | CASSQEEPSGETQYF | TGTGCCAGCAGTCAGGAGGAGCCCTCCGGAGAGACCCAGTACTTC
NA | many | TRBJ2-1 | TRBV6-4 | CASSELGSGSYNEQFF | TGTGCCAGCAGCGAACTAGGCTCAGGGTCCTACAATGAGCAGTTCTTC
NA | NA | TRBJ2-7 | TRBV5-1 | CASSLGRIMRSYDQYF | TGCGCCAGCAGCTTGGGGAGGATAATGAGGTCCTACGATCAGTACTTC
TRBD2 | many | TRBJ2-1 | TRBV20-1 | CSASKGLAEWGEQFF | TGCAGTGCTAGCAAGGGACTAGCGGAGTGGGGTGAGCAGTTCTTC
NA | many | TRBJ1-1 | TRBV7-9 | CASSLAEQNTEAFF | TGTGCCAGCAGCTTAGCAGAACAGAACACTGAAGCTTTCTTT
TRBD1 | many | TRBJ1-1 | TRBV4-2 | CANSQDPGQGSTEAFF | TGTGCCAACAGCCAAGACCCTGGACAGGGATCCACTGAAGCTTTCTTT
NA | NA | TRBJ2-5 | TRBV6-2/TRBV6-3 | CASSPLGGPQEAQYF | TGTGCCAGCAGTCCGCTTGGGGGCCCTCAAGAGGCCCAGTACTTC
NA | medium-sized | TRBJ1-2 | TRBV30 | CAWLGGGGYTF | TGTGCCTGGCTCGGGGGCGGCGGCTACACCTTC
TRBD2 | NA | TRBJ2-7 | TRBV6-1 | CASSETSAYEQYF | TGTGCCAGCAGTGAGACTAGCGCCTACGAGCAGTACTTC
NA | many | TRBJ2-7 | TRBV29-1 | CSVEGGKFYEQYF | TGCAGCGTTGAAGGCGGGAAATTCTACGAGCAGTACTTC